Listed below are T cell receptor beta chains from one sample, sequenced in a study of blood T cell repertoires in COVID-19. The data were produced by immunoSEQ multiplex PCR, yet TCRdb's version contains in-frame clones alone and is incomplete. This table holds about 160,000 clones, approximately 91% found once. Sequences were obtained from peripheral blood. The receptors derive from a young man with acute or convalescent COVID-19. Each CDR3 is given with its conserved first and last residue. A D gene is named only where the DNA matches it firmly. Expanded clones get a size class; other rows say once, few or many, or leave the size out.

size,V,J,D,CDR3
NA,TRBV2,TRBJ2-1,TRBD2,CASSAGLAGGYNEQFF
NA,TRBV19,TRBJ1-5,NA,CASSVLNPSNQPQHF
NA,TRBV7-9,TRBJ2-3,TRBD2,CASSLANLAGVSTDTQYF
NA,TRBV19,TRBJ2-1,TRBD1,CASSIRPMGQGALLLSNEQFF
NA,TRBV30,TRBJ1-2,TRBD1,CAWSGDSPNYGYTF
once,TRBV10-3,TRBJ1-2,TRBD1,CAIGTGVYGYTF
NA,TRBV13,TRBJ2-1,TRBD2,CASSSRTSGGAGNEQFF
NA,TRBV5-1,TRBJ1-2,TRBD1,CASSSWTGVNYGYTF
NA,TRBV7-9,TRBJ1-2,TRBD1,CASSLGVTGVGYTF
NA,TRBV6-1,TRBJ1-4,NA,CASSEYSGSGREKLFF
NA,TRBV18,TRBJ1-1,NA,CASSSNPRSPEAFF
NA,TRBV13,TRBJ2-1,TRBD2,CASSLQRERSEQFF
NA,TRBV15,TRBJ1-2,TRBD1,CATSSRTGNYGYTF
NA,TRBV15,TRBJ1-2,NA,CATSRDQAGYTF
NA,TRBV6-5,TRBJ1-3,NA,CASNAGDSGNTIYF
NA,TRBV27,TRBJ1-2,TRBD1,CASSSPGGTGGDGYTF
NA,TRBV27,TRBJ1-2,NA,CASSPGQILYGYTF
few,TRBV19,TRBJ2-6,NA,CATQRAASASGANVLTF
once,TRBV6-4,TRBJ1-2,TRBD1,CASRAAGTGGYGYTF
NA,TRBV19,TRBJ1-2,NA,CASSPTGTLNYGYTF
NA,TRBV3-1/TRBV3-2,TRBJ2-7,TRBD2,CASSRWGGAYEQYF
NA,TRBV3-1/TRBV3-2,TRBJ1-3,TRBD1,CASSNLDRSSSGNTIYF
NA,TRBV7-9,TRBJ2-1,NA,CASSLVADNEQFF
NA,TRBV27,TRBJ2-1,TRBD1,CATALDRDQSYNEQFF
NA,TRBV10-3,TRBJ2-1,TRBD1,CAISGGTGSQNEQFF